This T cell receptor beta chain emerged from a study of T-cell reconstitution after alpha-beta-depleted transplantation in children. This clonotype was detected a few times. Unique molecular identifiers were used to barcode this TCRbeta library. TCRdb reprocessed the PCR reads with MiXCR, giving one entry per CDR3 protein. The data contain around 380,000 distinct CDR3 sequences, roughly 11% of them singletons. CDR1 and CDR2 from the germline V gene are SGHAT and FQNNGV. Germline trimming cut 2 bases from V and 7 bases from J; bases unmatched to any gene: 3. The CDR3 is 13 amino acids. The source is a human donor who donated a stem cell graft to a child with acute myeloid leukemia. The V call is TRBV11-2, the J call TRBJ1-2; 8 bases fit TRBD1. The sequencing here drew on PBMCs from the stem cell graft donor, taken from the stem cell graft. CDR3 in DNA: TGTGCCAGCAGCTTAAATGACAGGGGTGGCTACACCTTC. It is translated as CASSLNDRGGYTF.